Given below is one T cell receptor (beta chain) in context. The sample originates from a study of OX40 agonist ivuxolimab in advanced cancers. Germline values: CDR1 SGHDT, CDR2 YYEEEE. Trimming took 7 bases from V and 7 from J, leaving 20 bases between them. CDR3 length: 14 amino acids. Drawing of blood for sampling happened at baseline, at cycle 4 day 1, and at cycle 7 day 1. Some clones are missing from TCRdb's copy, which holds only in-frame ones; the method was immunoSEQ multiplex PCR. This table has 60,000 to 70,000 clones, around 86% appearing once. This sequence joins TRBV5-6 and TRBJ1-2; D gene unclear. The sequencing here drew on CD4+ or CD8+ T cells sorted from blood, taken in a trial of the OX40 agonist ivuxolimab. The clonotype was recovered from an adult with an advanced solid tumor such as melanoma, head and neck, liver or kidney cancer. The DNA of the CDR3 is TGTGCCAGCGGAACGGGGATAAACTTACGTGGCTACACCTTC. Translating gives CASGTGINLRGYTF.